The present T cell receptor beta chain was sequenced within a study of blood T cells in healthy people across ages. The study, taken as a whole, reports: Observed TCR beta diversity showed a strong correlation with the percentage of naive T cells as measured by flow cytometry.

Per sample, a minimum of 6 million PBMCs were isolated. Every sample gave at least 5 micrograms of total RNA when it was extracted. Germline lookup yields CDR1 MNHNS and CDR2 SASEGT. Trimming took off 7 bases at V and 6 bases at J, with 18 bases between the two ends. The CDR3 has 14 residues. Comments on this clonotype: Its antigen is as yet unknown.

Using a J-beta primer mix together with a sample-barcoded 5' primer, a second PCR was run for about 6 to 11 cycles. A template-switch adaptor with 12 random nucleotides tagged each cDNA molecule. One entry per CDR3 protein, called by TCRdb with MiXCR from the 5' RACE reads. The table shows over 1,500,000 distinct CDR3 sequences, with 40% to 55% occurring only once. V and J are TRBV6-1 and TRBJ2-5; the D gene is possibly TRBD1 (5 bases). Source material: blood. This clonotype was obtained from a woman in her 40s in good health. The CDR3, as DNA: TGTGCCAGCACCGTCGAGGAAAGGGGAAAGACCCAGTACTTC. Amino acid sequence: CASTVEERGKTQYF.